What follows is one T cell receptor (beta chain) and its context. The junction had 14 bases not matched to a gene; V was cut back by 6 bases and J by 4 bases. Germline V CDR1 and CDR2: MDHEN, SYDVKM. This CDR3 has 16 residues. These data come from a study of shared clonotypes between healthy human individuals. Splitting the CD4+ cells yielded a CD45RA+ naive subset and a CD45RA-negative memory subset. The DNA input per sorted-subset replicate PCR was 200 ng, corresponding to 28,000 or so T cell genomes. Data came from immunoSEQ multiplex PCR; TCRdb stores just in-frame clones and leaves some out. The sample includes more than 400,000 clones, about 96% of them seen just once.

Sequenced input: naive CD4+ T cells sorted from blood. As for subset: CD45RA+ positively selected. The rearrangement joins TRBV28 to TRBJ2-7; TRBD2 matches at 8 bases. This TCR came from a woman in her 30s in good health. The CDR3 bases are TGTGCCAGCAGCCATAACACCGGGACTAGATTTTACGAGCAGTACTTC. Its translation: CASSHNTGTRFYEQYF.